The next 29 T cell receptor beta chains were all read from a single sample in a study of CD8+ T cells in alopecia areata. Sample treatment: oral pan-JAK inhibitor, 5-10 mg twice daily. Extraction and reverse transcription of RNA yielded cDNA as the sequencing template. The table came from immunoSEQ multiplex PCR; TCRdb's copy has only in-frame clones and leaves some out. The top ten clones hold around 1.8% of a sample with under 350,000 clones, roughly 64% of them seen once. The source was CD4+ T cells sorted from blood, collected at week 24, from a patient treated with tofacitinib. Every receptor here comes from a human donor with alopecia areata.

The chain carries TRBV5-6 and TRBJ2-1, with D perhaps matching TRBD1 or TRBD2 (5 bases each). CDR1 SGHDT and CDR2 YYEEEE come from the germline V gene. V lost 0 bases to trimming and J lost 7 bases, with 8 bases between them. This CDR3 is 13 amino acids long. This CDR3 is CASSLVGANEQFF. The CDR3 DNA sequence: TGTGCCAGCAGCTTGGTCGGGGCGAATGAGCAGTTCTTC. The full variable domain, rest sourced from reference TRBV5-6 and TRBJ2-1, is DAGVTQSPTHLIKTRGQQVTLRCSPKSGHDTVSWYQQALGQGPQFIFQYYEEEERQRGNFPDRFSGHQFPNYSSELNVNALLLGDSALYLCASSLVGANEQFFGPGTRLTVL.

This clone was seen more than once but under ten times. V usage is TRBV18 and J usage is TRBJ2-1; D remains ambiguous. Germline values: CDR1 KGHSH, CDR2 LQKENI. The CDR3 runs 15 residues. V lost 9 bases, J lost 0 bases, and 15 bases lay in between. The CDR3 nucleotides read TGTGCCAGTACCTTTGGGCTGAGCTCCTACAATGAGCAGTTCTTC. Amino acid sequence: CASTFGLSSYNEQFF.

The rearrangement links TRBV30 to TRBJ2-2; no definite D call. Trimming shortened V by 4 bases and J by 6 bases, and 24 bases separated the two germline ends. Germline CDR1 reads GTSNPN; CDR2 reads SVGIG (reference sequence). The CDR3 contains 17 residues. CDR3 DNA: TGTGCCTGGAAGGACGTGAGACGACGGTCGGGTCCCGGGGAGCTGTTTTTT. It translates to CAWKDVRRRSGPGELFF.

This chain joins TRBV28 and TRBJ2-7, with TRBD1 matching 7 bases. The germline CDR1 and CDR2 sequences are MDHEN and SYDVKM. The trim removed 6 bases at V and 1 base at J, leaving 9 bases unmatched. There are 15 residues in the CDR3. The CDR3 loop is CASSLTDRRSYEQYF. CDR3 sequence (DNA): TGTGCCAGCAGCCTGACGGACAGGCGTTCCTACGAGCAGTACTTC.

On this clone itself: Distinct nucleotide sequences in the sample also encode this CDR3. This chain links TRBV30 with TRBJ1-1; no clear D. This CDR3 has 12 residues. Germline loops: CDR1 GTSNPN, CDR2 SVGIG (reference sequence). Trimming took off 2 bases at V and 0 bases at J, with 4 bases between the two ends. The CDR3 protein is CAWSLMNTEAFF. The CDR3 DNA follows: TGTGCCTGGAGTCTAATGAACACTGAAGCTTTCTTT. The complete variable domain, with remaining parts taken from reference TRBV30 and TRBJ1-1, reads SQTIHQWPATLVQPVGSPLSLECTVEGTSNPNLYWYRQAAGRGLQLLFYSVGIGQISSEVPQNLSASRPQDRQFILSSKKLLLSDSGFYLCAWSLMNTEAFFGQGTRLTVV.

The J gene is TRBJ1-1, the V gene TRBV29-1; D gene uncertain. Germline assignment: CDR1 SQVTM and CDR2 ANQGSEA. Trimming pared 0 bases from V and 5 bases from J, leaving 10 bases between. CDR3 length: 13 amino acids. CDR3 protein: CSVEDIGGTEAFF. DNA for the CDR3: TGCAGCGTTGAAGATATTGGAGGAACTGAAGCTTTCTTT.

The V call is TRBV14, the J call TRBJ1-1; D unresolved. V was pared by 2 bases and J by 4 bases, with 14 bases between. CDR1 is SGHDN, CDR2 FVKESK, per germline. The CDR3 has 15 residues. CDR3 loop: CASSQMGWMGTEAFF. The CDR3 DNA sequence: TGTGCCAGCAGCCAAATGGGGTGGATGGGCACTGAAGCTTTCTTT. The full variable domain, with the rest looked up from reference TRBV14 and TRBJ1-1, is EAGVTQFPSHSVIEKGQTVTLRCDPISGHDNLYWYRRVMGKEIKFLLHFVKESKQDESGMPNNRFLAERTGGTYSTLKVQPAELEDSGVYFCASSQMGWMGTEAFFGQGTRLTVV.

CDR3: CASSLEVGGYRRYF. In nucleotides, the CDR3 is TGCGCCAGCAGCTTGGAAGTGGGGGGCTACCGCCGGTACTTC. The chain carries TRBV5-1 and TRBJ2-5, with D possibly called TRBD1 or TRBD2 (6 bases each). Between the trimmed V and J ends, which lost 0 bases and 13 bases, there was a span of 19 bases. The CDR3 runs to 14 residues. Germline CDR1 reads SGHRS; CDR2 reads YFSETQ.

V gene TRBV7-8 combines with J gene TRBJ2-7; D remains unclear. Germline values: CDR1 SGHVS, CDR2 FQNEAQ. This CDR3 spans 13 amino acids. V gave up 5 bases and J gave up 2 bases, with 10 bases separating them. For the CDR3, the DNA is TGTGCCAGCAGCCGAGACTTCCCCTACGAGCAGTACTTC. Translation gives CASSRDFPYEQYF.

This clone was recorded a few times. The CDR3 DNA is TGTGCCACCGTGCCGCAAGAGACCCAGTACTTC. Translation gives CATVPQETQYF. V is TRBV10-3 and J is TRBJ2-5; no clear D gene. The V gene's germline CDR1 is ENHRY and CDR2 SYGVKD. Trimming cost V 10 bases and J 2 bases, with 8 bases left between them. The CDR3 is 11 residues long.

The chain couples TRBV29-1 to TRBJ1-4, with D hard to call. The CDR3 runs 13 residues. Trimming cost V 6 bases and J 8 bases, with 16 bases left between them. Germline V lookup: CDR1 SQVTM, CDR2 ANQGSEA. The CDR3 region has the DNA TGCAGCGTCCGTACACGTATGAGCGAAAAACTGTTTTTT. Translating gives CSVRTRMSEKLFF.

This chain links TRBV5-1 with TRBJ1-1, with D uncertain. CDR3 length: 13 amino acids. Germline CDR1 reads SGHRS; CDR2 reads YFSETQ. Trimming took 4 bases from V and 1 from J, leaving 8 bases between them. CDR3 in amino acids: CASSGAENTEAFF. As DNA, the CDR3 is TGCGCCAGCAGCGGTGCAGAGAACACTGAAGCTTTCTTT. The full variable domain, completed using reference TRBV5-1 and TRBJ1-1, is KAGVTQTPRYLIKTRGQQVTLSCSPISGHRSVSWYQQTPGQGLQFLFEYFSETQRNKGNFPGRFSGRQFSNSRSEMNVSTLELGDSALYLCASSGAENTEAFFGQGTRLTVV.

The chain recombines TRBV29-1 with TRBJ2-1, with 9 bases lining up with TRBD1. The V gene end was trimmed by 7 bases and the J gene end by 9 bases; junction bases not matched to a gene: 7. The CDR3 extends over 12 amino acids. Germline-derived CDR1 and CDR2 are SQVTM and ANQGSEA. CDR3 bases: TGCAGCGCACAGGGGGCGCATCCTGAGCAGTTCTTC. It translates to CSAQGAHPEQFF.

This clone came up a few times. V usage is TRBV28 and J usage is TRBJ1-5; TRBD1 matches at 8 bases. Germline CDR1 and CDR2: MDHEN and SYDVKM. J lost 1 base, V lost 6 bases, and 5 bases had no gene match. This CDR3 spans 15 amino acids. CDR3 region: CASRPQGASNQPQHF. The CDR3 DNA reads as TGTGCCAGCAGGCCTCAGGGGGCAAGCAATCAGCCCCAGCATTTT.

CDR3 DNA: TGCGCCAGCAGCCCCGGGGGGGGAGAAGGAGAGACCCAGTACTTC. Its protein product is CASSPGGGEGETQYF. The chain has TRBV5-1 and TRBJ2-5, with 8 bases identical to TRBD2. Unmatched junction bases numbered 9, after V lost 4 bases and J lost 4 bases. Germline CDR1 SGHRS, CDR2 YFSETQ. The CDR3 loop spans 15 amino acids.

A word on this clone: Distinct nucleotide sequences in the sample also encode this CDR3. The J gene is TRBJ1-1, the V gene TRBV28; D is ambiguous. V was clipped by 6 bases and J by 1 base, with 3 bases between them. The CDR3 length is 11 residues. Germline V gene sequence: CDR1 MDHEN, CDR2 SYDVKM. CDR3 sequence reads: CASRQNTEAFF. In DNA, the CDR3 is TGTGCCAGCAGGCAGAACACTGAAGCTTTCTTT.

This clone appeared a single time. The chain carries TRBV6-1 and TRBJ2-5; no definite D call. Germline CDR1 reads MNHNS; CDR2 reads SASEGT. This CDR3 region has 13 residues. Trimming took 5 bases from V and 3 from J, leaving 10 bases between them. For the CDR3, the DNA is TGTGCCAGCAGTTCGCGATCTGAAGAGACCCAGTACTTC. This translates into CASSSRSEETQYF.

This clone was observed a few times. J is TRBJ1-1 and V is TRBV29-1; 9 nucleotides agree with TRBD1. The CDR3 runs to 14 residues. V shed 6 bases, J shed 7 bases, and the junction held 12 bases outside the gene matches. The germline gives CDR1 SQVTM, CDR2 ANQGSEA. CDR3 amino acids: CSVIPGQGGGEAFF. CDR3 DNA sequence: TGCAGCGTCATACCGGGACAGGGAGGGGGTGAAGCTTTCTTT.

The chain combines TRBV9 with TRBJ1-5; D might be TRBD1 (5 bases). Germline assignment: CDR1 SGDLS and CDR2 YYNGEE. CDR3 length: 15 residues. Deletions cut 0 bases from V and 5 bases from J, with 12 bases between. CDR3 DNA sequence: TGTGCCAGCAGCGTAGGGTTAGGGGAAGATCAGCCCCAGCATTTT. This codes for CASSVGLGEDQPQHF.

The chain joins TRBV2 to TRBJ2-1; a possible D gene is TRBD2 (6 bases). Germline lookup yields CDR1 SNHLY and CDR2 FYNNEI. The V and J ends lost 6 bases and 0 bases respectively, with 12 bases between them. This CDR3 has 15 residues. DNA for the CDR3: TGTGCCAGCAGGCGTCTCGGGGGCTCCTACAATGAGCAGTTCTTC. Protein sequence: CASRRLGGSYNEQFF. The variable domain in full, with the rest retrieved from reference TRBV2 and TRBJ2-1, is EPEVTQTPSHQVTQMGQEVILRCVPISNHLYFYWYRQILGQKVEFLVSFYNNEISEKSEIFDDQFSVERPDGSNFTLKIRSTKLEDSAMYFCASRRLGGSYNEQFFGPGTRLTVL.

The chain couples TRBV29-1 to TRBJ2-7; no clear D. This CDR3 contains 12 residues. V shed 7 bases and J shed 5 bases, with 15 bases lying between them. Germline loops: CDR1 SQVTM, CDR2 ANQGSEA. The CDR3 nucleotides are TGCAGCGAGTGGCCAGGCTCAAACGAGCAGTACTTC. Translation gives CSEWPGSNEQYF.

This clone was seen a single time. The chain employs TRBV9 and TRBJ1-1; D is undetermined. The V gene's germline CDR1 is SGDLS and CDR2 YYNGEE. V was clipped by 1 base and J by 1 base, with 5 bases between them. The CDR3 is 13 amino acids. CDR3 DNA: TGTGCCAGCAGCGTAACCCCGAACACTGAAGCTTTCTTT. Amino acids: CASSVTPNTEAFF.

The chain is built from TRBV5-4 and TRBJ2-3; D is possibly TRBD1 (6 bases). CDR3 size: 15 residues. Germline CDR1 reads SGHNT; CDR2 reads YYREEE (reference sequence). V lost 4 bases to trimming and J lost 2 bases, with 14 bases between them. In DNA form, the CDR3 reads TGTGCCAGCAGCCGAGGACAGAAGCTCACAGATACGCAGTATTTT. The encoded protein is CASSRGQKLTDTQYF.

The chain employs TRBV5-1 and TRBJ2-3, with D perhaps matching TRBD1 (5 bases). The CDR3 covers 15 residues. Trimming cost V 4 bases and J 2 bases, with 14 bases left between them. The germline CDR1 and CDR2 sequences are SGHRS and YFSETQ. This CDR3 reads CASSRTNAFTDTQYF. CDR3 nucleotides: TGCGCCAGCAGCCGGACAAATGCTTTCACAGATACGCAGTATTTT.

The chain combines TRBV23-1 with TRBJ1-6, with D possibly being TRBD1 (5 bases). Being an ORF, TRBV23-1 has a function that is uncertain. The CDR3 spans 16 residues. Trimming took 0 bases from V and 7 from J, leaving 13 bases between them. The CDR3 DNA reads TGCGCCAGCAGTCAATCAGCCGGCAGGGTGAATTCACCCCTCCACTTT. It codes for CASSQSAGRVNSPLHF.

This clone has a handful of counts. The gene calls are TRBV30 and TRBJ1-1, with D possibly matching TRBD1 (5 bases). CDR3 length: 13 residues. Trimming shortened V by 0 bases and J by 7 bases, and 12 bases separated the two germline ends. Germline CDR1 and CDR2: GTSNPN and SVGIG (reference sequence). The CDR3 spells CAWSVGQGGEAFF. Here the CDR3 DNA reads TGTGCCTGGAGTGTAGGGCAGGGTGGTGAAGCTTTCTTT.

This clone has a handful of counts. The CDR3 spells CATSRDRRTGGEAFF. In DNA, the CDR3 is TGTGCCACCAGCAGAGATAGAAGAACAGGGGGGGAAGCTTTCTTT. The rearrangement links TRBV15 to TRBJ1-1; 8 nucleotides line up with TRBD1. The CDR3 has 15 residues. Trimming took 0 bases from V and 8 from J; bases not matched to a gene: 8. CDR1 and CDR2 (germline): LNHNV, YYDKDF (reference sequence).

This clone was picked up a small number of times. J is TRBJ1-1 and V is TRBV19; a possible D gene is TRBD1 (5 bases). The V end was cut by 8 bases, the J end by 7 bases, with 14 bases between. This CDR3 is 12 amino acids long. Germline V CDR1 and CDR2: LNHDA, SQIVND (reference sequence). DNA of the CDR3: TGTGCCAGTGCAAGCTGGGGACTTGAAGCTTTCTTT. Translated: CASASWGLEAFF.

The sample holds a few counts of this clone. The chain uses TRBV29-1 and TRBJ2-7; maybe TRBD1 (6 bases). Trimming took off 5 bases at V and 7 bases at J, with 18 bases between the two ends. There are 13 residues in the CDR3. Germline V gene lookup returns CDR1 SQVTM and CDR2 ANQGSEA. CDR3 amino acids: CSVFVGAPLEQYF. In DNA form, the CDR3 reads TGCAGCGTTTTCGTGGGGGCCCCTTTGGAGCAGTACTTC.